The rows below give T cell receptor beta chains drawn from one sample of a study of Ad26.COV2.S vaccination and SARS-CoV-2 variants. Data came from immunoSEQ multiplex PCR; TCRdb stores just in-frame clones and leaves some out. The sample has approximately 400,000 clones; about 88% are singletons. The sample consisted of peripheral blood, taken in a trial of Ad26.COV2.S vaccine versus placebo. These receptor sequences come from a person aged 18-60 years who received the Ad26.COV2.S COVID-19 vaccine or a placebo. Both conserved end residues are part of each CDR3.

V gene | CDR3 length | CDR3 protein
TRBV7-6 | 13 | CASSLDLNTEAFF
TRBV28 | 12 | CASSTTVYEQYF
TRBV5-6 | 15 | CASSGGVAPDNEQFF
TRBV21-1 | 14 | CASSGEMGGYEQYF
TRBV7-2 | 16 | CASSRTGTGSGNEQFF
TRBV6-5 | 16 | CASSYSTGQAGNTIYF
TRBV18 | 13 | CASSPIAKETQYF
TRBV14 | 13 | CASSLQGSAEAFF
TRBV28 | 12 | CASSPRAFGQYF
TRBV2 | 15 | CASSEGGYSNQPQHF
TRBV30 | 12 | CAWSVLWYTQYF
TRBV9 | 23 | CASSVGLHTVGTSGFTSTDTQYF
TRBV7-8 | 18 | CASSKGTGSVASSYEQYF
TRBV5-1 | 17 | CASSLAFAGRSTYEQYF
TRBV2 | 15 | CASSADRGPNQPQHF
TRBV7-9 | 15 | CASSLVGAISEGYTF
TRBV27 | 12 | CASTRGTGELFF
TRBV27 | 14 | CASSLDRATYEQYF
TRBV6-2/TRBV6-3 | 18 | CASSYSYTIIAGGHGYTF
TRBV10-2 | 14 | CASSEGVSGNTIYF
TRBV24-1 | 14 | CATSEGGRGETQYF
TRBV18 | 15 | CASLQGLAGSYEQYF
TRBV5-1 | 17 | CASSLAEGTGGREKLFF
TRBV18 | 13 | CASSHGQIYEQYF
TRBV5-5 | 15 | CASRSGTGGGQPQHF
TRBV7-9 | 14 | CASRLDSLNYGYTF
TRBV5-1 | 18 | CASSSAVLRGDSTDTQYF